This T cell receptor (beta chain) was sequenced for a study of blood T cell repertoires in COVID-19. This table comes from immunoSEQ multiplex PCR, and its TCRdb copy is limited to in-frame clones, with some not included. The sample contains 20,000 to 30,000 clones, 86% of which appear only once. With 1 base removed from V and 3 bases from J, the gap between germline ends came to 26 bases. The CDR3 runs 19 residues. The chain combines TRBV5-3 with TRBJ2-7; a possible D gene is TRBD1 (6 bases). TRBV5-3 belongs to the ORF category, with a function that is uncertain. The origin of this receptor is a middle-aged man with active COVID-19. Sequenced: peripheral blood. CDR3 sequence reads: CARSLREDRNSAISYEQYF. CDR3 DNA sequence: TGTGCCAGAAGCTTGAGAGAGGACAGAAACTCGGCCATAAGCTACGAGCAGTACTTC.